The clone carrying this T cell receptor (beta chain) appeared a few times. This entry is derived from a study of blood T cells in healthy people across ages. The ends lost 3 bases at V and 4 bases at J; junction bases unmatched: 1. This CDR3 is 13 amino acids long. Germline lookup yields CDR1 DFQATT and CDR2 SNEGSKA (reference sequence). The authors ran a second PCR of roughly 6 to 11 cycles using a sample-barcoded 5' primer and a J-beta primer mix. One entry per CDR3 protein results from TCRdb running MiXCR on the 5' RACE reads. The sample contains approximately 770,000 distinct CDR3 sequences, 58% of which appear only once.

The clonotype originates from a man aged 25 to 40 in good health. The chain joins TRBV20-1 to TRBJ2-3, with 10 bases lining up with TRBD1. Sequenced: blood. CDR3 region: CSARTGGADTQYF. CDR3 in DNA: TGCAGTGCTAGGACAGGGGGCGCAGATACGCAGTATTTT.